This TCR beta chain was obtained from a study of cytomegalovirus exposure and HLA in healthy donors. CDR1 is MDHEN and CDR2 is SYDVKM in the germline V gene. V lost 9 bases and J 1 base, leaving 13 bases between the germline ends. The CDR3 is 14 amino acids. Primers included in the PCR were 60 Vbeta and 13 Jbeta primers. Only in-frame clones appear in the TCRdb table, and some are missing; sequencing was by immunoSEQ multiplex PCR. The repertoire holds more than 95,000 clones, with 60% to 85% as singletons. The sample comprised PBMCs. This TCR was sampled from a man in his thirties or forties in good health and CMV-seronegative. The rearrangement uses TRBV28 and TRBJ2-4; maybe TRBD2 (7 bases). The CDR3, as DNA: TGTGCCAGTGGGGGGGCGGGTGCCAAAAACATTCAGTACTTC. It yields the protein CASGGAGAKNIQYF. The full variable domain, completed using reference TRBV28 and TRBJ2-4, is DVKVTQSSRYLVKRTGEKVFLECVQDMDHENMFWYRQDPGLGLRLIYFSYDVKMKEKGDIPEGYSVSREKKERFSLILESASTNQTSMYLCASGGAGAKNIQYFGAGTRLSVL.